A selection of T cell receptor beta chains follows, all from one sample in a study of blood T cell repertoires in COVID-19. Assay: immunoSEQ multiplex PCR; the TCRdb copy retains only in-frame clones and omits some. The sample holds over 200,000 clones, about nine tenths seen once. Sample: peripheral blood. The source of these receptors is a man aged 25 to 40 who had recovered from COVID-19. The CDR3 runs from the conserved cysteine through the conserved F or W. The order of the fields is J gene, clone size, V gene, D gene, CDR3 DNA, CDR3 protein. The D gene is left open where the match is weak. Clone sizes are given selectively: once, few, many, or a class where the clone is expanded.

J: TRBJ2-5
size: NA
V: TRBV5-1
D: TRBD1
DNA: TGCGCCAGCAGCTTGAACCCCCCGGGACAGCAAGAGACCCAGTACTTC
CDR3: CASSLNPPGQQETQYF

J: TRBJ1-2
size: once
V: TRBV5-4
D: NA
DNA: TGTGCCAGCAGCTTAGGGAGGTGGTACTATGGCTACACCTTC
CDR3: CASSLGRWYYGYTF

J: TRBJ1-1
size: NA
V: TRBV5-1
D: NA
DNA: TGCGCCAGCAGCTTGGGGGCACAAACTGAAGCTTTCTTT
CDR3: CASSLGAQTEAFF

J: TRBJ2-5
size: once
V: TRBV2
D: TRBD1
DNA: TGTGCCAGCCTGCAGGGGGAAGAGACCCAGTACTTC
CDR3: CASLQGEETQYF

J: TRBJ1-6
size: NA
V: TRBV9
D: NA
DNA: TGTGCCAGCAGCGTAGCCAGGTATAATTCACCCCTCCACTTT
CDR3: CASSVARYNSPLHF

J: TRBJ1-6
size: NA
V: TRBV6-5
D: NA
DNA: TGTGCCAGCAGTTACCTGGGAGAGGAAAATTCACCCCTCCACTTT
CDR3: CASSYLGEENSPLHF

J: TRBJ2-1
size: NA
V: TRBV3-1/TRBV3-2
D: TRBD2
DNA: TGTGCCAGCAGCCAAGACGTCCTACTAGCGGGGCCCTACAATGAGCAGTTCTTC
CDR3: CASSQDVLLAGPYNEQFF

J: TRBJ1-5
size: NA
V: TRBV4-1
D: TRBD1
DNA: TGCGCCAGCAGCCATGGGACAGGGGGTGAATATAGCAATCAGCCCCAGCATTTT
CDR3: CASSHGTGGEYSNQPQHF

J: TRBJ2-7
size: NA
V: TRBV2
D: TRBD2
DNA: TGTGCCAGCAGTGAAGCTAGCGGGGGATACGAGCAGTACTTC
CDR3: CASSEASGGYEQYF

J: TRBJ2-2
size: NA
V: TRBV7-9
D: NA
DNA: TGTGCCAGCAGCAACCGGGGACATCGGAATATAGACACCGGGGAGCTGTTTTTT
CDR3: CASSNRGHRNIDTGELFF

J: TRBJ2-7
size: NA
V: TRBV7-8
D: NA
DNA: TGTGCCAGCAGCTTAAATGAGGGTTCCTACGAGCAGTACTTC
CDR3: CASSLNEGSYEQYF

J: TRBJ2-2
size: NA
V: TRBV9
D: TRBD2
DNA: TGTGCCAGCGCCAGTGGGAGGGCAGCCACCGGGGAGCTGTTTTTT
CDR3: CASASGRAATGELFF

J: TRBJ2-5
size: NA
V: TRBV5-1
D: TRBD2
DNA: TGCGCCAGCAGCTTGGAGCGGAGGAGCGGGGGGTCCCAAGAGACCCAGTACTTC
CDR3: CASSLERRSGGSQETQYF

J: TRBJ1-2
size: NA
V: TRBV19
D: NA
DNA: TGTGCCAGTAGTTGGGCAGGGAGGTATGGCTACACCTTC
CDR3: CASSWAGRYGYTF

J: TRBJ2-7
size: NA
V: TRBV4-3
D: NA
DNA: TGCGCCAGCAGCCCCCGGGGGTTCGGGGAAACGGCCTACGAGCAGTACTTC
CDR3: CASSPRGFGETAYEQYF

J: TRBJ2-2
size: NA
V: TRBV29-1
D: TRBD1
DNA: TGCAGCGTTGAAGGGACAGGGAACACCGGGGAGCTGTTTTTT
CDR3: CSVEGTGNTGELFF